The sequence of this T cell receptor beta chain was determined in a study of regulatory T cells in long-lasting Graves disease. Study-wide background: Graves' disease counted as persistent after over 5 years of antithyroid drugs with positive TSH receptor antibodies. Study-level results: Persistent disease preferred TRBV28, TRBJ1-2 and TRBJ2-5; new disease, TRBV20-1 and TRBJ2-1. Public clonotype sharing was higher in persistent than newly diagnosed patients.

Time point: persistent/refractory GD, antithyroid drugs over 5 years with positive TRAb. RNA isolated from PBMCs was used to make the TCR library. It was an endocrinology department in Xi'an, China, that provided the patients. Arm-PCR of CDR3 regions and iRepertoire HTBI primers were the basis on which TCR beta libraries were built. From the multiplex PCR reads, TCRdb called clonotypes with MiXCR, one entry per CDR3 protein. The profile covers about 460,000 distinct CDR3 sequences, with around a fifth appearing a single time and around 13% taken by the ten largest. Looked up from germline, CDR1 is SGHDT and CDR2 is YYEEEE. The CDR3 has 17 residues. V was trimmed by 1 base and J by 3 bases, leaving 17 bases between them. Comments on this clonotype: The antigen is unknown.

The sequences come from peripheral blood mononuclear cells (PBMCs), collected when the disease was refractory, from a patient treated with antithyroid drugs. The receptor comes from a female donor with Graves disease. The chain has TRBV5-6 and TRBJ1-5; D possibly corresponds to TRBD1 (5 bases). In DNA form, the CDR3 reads TGTGCCAGCAGCTTGATGGTTGAGGACAACTACAATCAGCCCCAGCATTTT. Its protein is CASSLMVEDNYNQPQHF.